A single sample is the source of the 32 T cell receptor beta chains below, sequenced in a study of radiotherapy plus CTLA-4 blockade in lung cancer. Clones were sequenced by immunoSEQ multiplex PCR, and TCRdb holds only the in-frame ones, with some missing. The table lists about 30,000 clones, 70% to 80% of them singletons. The sample in question was peripheral blood, obtained from a patient treated with radiotherapy plus ipilimumab. These receptor sequences come from a human donor with non-small cell lung cancer who had stable disease on radiotherapy plus ipilimumab.

The rearrangement links TRBV6-4 to TRBJ1-2; the D gene is possibly TRBD1 (5 bases). The CDR3 consists of 13 residues. V was clipped by 6 bases and J by 2 bases, with 10 bases between them. Germline lookup yields CDR1 MRHNA and CDR2 SNTAGT. The CDR3 spells CASRGGTNYGYTF. CDR3 DNA sequence: TGTGCCAGCAGGGGAGGGACGAACTATGGCTACACCTTC.

This chain connects TRBV4-3 to TRBJ1-3; D remains unclear. CDR3 length equals 15 residues. Germline-derived CDR1 and CDR2 are LGHNA and YSLEER. V dropped 1 base and J dropped 0 bases, with 7 bases sitting between them. CDR3 protein: CASSQAIASGNTIYF. CDR3 in DNA: TGCGCCAGCAGCCAAGCTATAGCCTCTGGAAACACCATATATTTT.

This clone was recorded a few times. This chain joins TRBV5-6 and TRBJ1-3, with TRBD1 matching 7 bases. After removal of 4 bases from V and 2 bases from J, the junction contained 3 bases not matched to a gene. CDR3 length: 14 amino acids. Germline V gene sequence: CDR1 SGHDT, CDR2 YYEEEE. CDR3 nucleotides: TGTGCCAGCAGCCTGACAGGGACTGGAAACACCATATATTTT. Its translation: CASSLTGTGNTIYF.

CDR3 sequence reads: CASSYSNNQPQHF. As DNA, the CDR3 is TGTGCCAGCAGTTACTCGAATAATCAGCCCCAGCATTTT. The V call is TRBV6-5, the J call TRBJ1-5; D gene unclear. This CDR3 is built from 13 residues. The germline V and J ends were trimmed by 0 bases and 4 bases, with 4 bases remaining between them. Germline lookup yields CDR1 MNHEY and CDR2 SVGAGI.

The chain combines TRBV2 with TRBJ2-2, with TRBD1 matching 12 bases. CDR1 SNHLY and CDR2 FYNNEI come from the germline V gene. V trimming: 2 bases; J trimming: 8 bases; junction bases outside the gene matches: 3. The CDR3 is made up of 15 amino acids. DNA for the CDR3: TGTGCCAGCAGTGAATGGGGACAGGGGGCGGGGGAGCTGTTTTTT. It yields the protein CASSEWGQGAGELFF.

The rearrangement joins TRBV7-2 to TRBJ1-1; a possible D gene is TRBD1 (5 bases). V was shortened by 2 bases and J by 1 base, with 8 bases between the two germline ends. CDR1 is SGHTA, CDR2 FQGNSA, per germline. The CDR3 consists of 14 residues. CDR3 bases: TGTGCCAGCAGCTTACAGGGTGGGAACACTGAAGCTTTCTTT. Residues: CASSLQGGNTEAFF.

CDR3 protein: CAWSDGLRNHYGYTF. CDR3 in DNA: TGTGCCTGGAGTGATGGCCTCAGAAACCACTATGGCTACACCTTC. This chain uses TRBV30 with TRBJ1-2, with D hard to call. This CDR3 is 15 amino acids long. V was cut by 1 base and J by 3 bases, with 15 bases left in between. Germline-derived CDR1 and CDR2 are GTSNPN and SVGIG (reference sequence).

The chain joins TRBV5-4 to TRBJ1-2; tentative D call: TRBD1 (6 bases). Trimming took off 0 bases at V and 2 bases at J, with 8 bases between the two ends. Looked up from germline, CDR1 is SGHNT and CDR2 is YYREEE (reference sequence). The CDR3 totals 14 residues. CDR3: CASSLDRANYGYTF. DNA for the CDR3: TGTGCCAGCAGCTTGGACAGGGCAAACTATGGCTACACCTTC.

A single count supports this clone. The J gene is TRBJ2-1, the V gene TRBV27; a possible D gene is TRBD2 (5 bases). CDR1 is MNHEY and CDR2 is SMNVEV in the germline V gene (reference sequence). Deletions cut 6 bases from V and 0 bases from J, with 9 bases between. The CDR3 has 14 residues. The DNA of the CDR3 is TGTGCCAGCAGATATGGGAGCTCCTACAATGAGCAGTTCTTC. The encoded protein is CASRYGSSYNEQFF.

The chain uses TRBV28 and TRBJ2-7; D might be TRBD1 (6 bases). The length of the CDR3 is 14 residues. The germline V gene has CDR1 MDHEN and CDR2 SYDVKM. Deletions cut 2 bases from V and 2 bases from J, with 10 bases between. CDR3 sequence: CASSLTGIPYEQYV. The DNA of the CDR3 is TGTGCCAGCAGTTTAACAGGGATACCCTACGAGCAGTACGTC.

The rearrangement joins TRBV4-3 to TRBJ1-1; perhaps TRBD1 as D (5 bases). CDR1 is LGHNA, CDR2 YSLEER, per germline. The CDR3 covers 18 residues. Trimming left V 1 base short and J 0 bases short, with 18 bases between. The CDR3 sequence: CASSQGPGGTPMNTEAFF. CDR3 in DNA: TGCGCCAGCAGCCAAGGTCCGGGGGGGACCCCAATGAACACTGAAGCTTTCTTT.

The chain has TRBV7-8 and TRBJ1-3; 7 bases are a match to TRBD1. This CDR3 is 17 amino acids long. Germline trimming cut 0 bases from V and 4 bases from J; bases unmatched to any gene: 9. Germline lookup yields CDR1 SGHVS and CDR2 FQNEAQ. The CDR3 bases are TGTGCCAGCAGCTTAGCTCCTAACAGGGGCGGGGGAAACACCATATATTTT. This codes for CASSLAPNRGGGNTIYF.

This clone was seen only a few times. J is TRBJ1-1 and V is TRBV7-2; D is possibly TRBD1 (5 bases). Trimming removed 1 base at V and 4 bases at J, with 10 bases between. The CDR3 length is 14 residues. The germline V gene has CDR1 SGHTA and CDR2 FQGNSA. The CDR3 spells CASSLDDSFTEAFF. The CDR3 region has the DNA TGTGCCAGCAGCTTAGACGACAGCTTCACTGAAGCTTTCTTT.

This clone was detected a few times. The chain links TRBV5-5 to TRBJ1-4; 7 nucleotides align to TRBD1. Germline CDR1 reads SGHKS; CDR2 reads YYEKEE (reference sequence). Losses at the gene ends were 1 base for V and 5 bases for J; bases not matched to a gene: 2. The CDR3 consists of 14 residues. The DNA of the CDR3 is TGTGCCAGCAGCTTGACAGGGGTCAATGAAAAACTGTTTTTT. This encodes CASSLTGVNEKLFF. Full variable domain (rest looked up from reference TRBV5-5 and TRBJ1-4): DAGVTQSPTHLIKTRGQQVTLRCSPISGHKSVSWYQQVLGQGPQFIFQYYEKEERGRGNFPDRFSARQFPNYSSELNVNALLLGDSALYLCASSLTGVNEKLFFGSGTQLSVL.

The chain recombines TRBV27 with TRBJ1-4; the D gene is possibly TRBD1 (5 bases). This CDR3 region has 14 residues. Germline CDR1 MNHEY, CDR2 SMNVEV (reference sequence). The V gene lost 4 bases and the J gene lost 6 bases, with 12 bases spanning the gap. The CDR3: CASSWGEGDEKLFF. In nucleotides, the CDR3 is TGTGCCAGCAGTTGGGGAGAAGGGGATGAAAAACTGTTTTTT.

The chain links TRBV5-6 to TRBJ2-7; D might be TRBD2 (6 bases). Germline V gives CDR1 SGHDT, CDR2 YYEEEE. V lost 4 bases, J lost 2 bases, and 10 bases lay in between. The CDR3 spans 13 residues. The CDR3 coding sequence is TGTGCCAGCAGCGGGAGGTTTACCTACGAGCAGTACGTC. Its translation is CASSGRFTYEQYV.

This clone was seen only a few times. The V and J genes are TRBV7-2 and TRBJ2-1; D perhaps matches TRBD2 (7 bases). Germline V gene data show CDR1 as SGHTA and CDR2 as FQGNSA. This CDR3 region has 18 residues. V shed 3 bases and J shed 0 bases, with 18 bases lying between them. CDR3 sequence reads: CASSFPTGGRSSYNEQFF. Here the CDR3 DNA reads TGTGCCAGCAGCTTCCCAACGGGGGGCCGAAGCTCCTACAATGAGCAGTTCTTC.

The chain joins TRBV27 to TRBJ1-5, with 12 bases matching TRBD1. V was pared by 3 bases and J by 2 bases, with 5 bases of the junction left unmatched. This CDR3 is built from 17 residues. Per the germline V gene, CDR1 is MNHEY and CDR2 is SMNVEV (reference sequence). The DNA of the CDR3 is TGTGCCAGCAGTTTTTCCGGGACAGGGGGCCGCAATCAGCCCCAGCATTTT. This translates into CASSFSGTGGRNQPQHF.

This clone was seen only once. The chain recombines TRBV5-1 with TRBJ2-1, with D tentatively TRBD2 (6 bases). CDR1 is SGHRS, CDR2 YFSETQ, per germline. The CDR3 extends over 13 amino acids. Trimming took off 5 bases at V and 6 bases at J, with 12 bases between the two ends. DNA of the CDR3: TGCGCCAGCAGGGCCCTTAGCGGCAATGAGCAGTTCTTC. Translation: CASRALSGNEQFF.

This chain links TRBV2 with TRBJ1-6; D is ambiguous. The CDR3 is 11 amino acids. CDR1 and CDR2 from the germline V gene are SNHLY and FYNNEI. Trimming pared 6 bases from V and 10 bases from J, leaving 7 bases between. The CDR3 spells CASRRGSPLHF. The CDR3 DNA is TGTGCCAGCAGACGGGGATCACCCCTCCACTTT.

The J gene is TRBJ1-2, the V gene TRBV6-5; TRBD1 is a possible D gene (5 bases). There are 15 residues in the CDR3. Germline V gene sequence: CDR1 MNHEY, CDR2 SVGAGI. Trimming cost V 0 bases and J 4 bases, with 12 bases left between them. The CDR3 region has the DNA TGTGCCAGCAGTTACTCGGGAGGGGAGGGCTATGGCTACACCTTC. Translated: CASSYSGGEGYGYTF.

The gene calls are TRBV4-1 and TRBJ2-2; the D gene could be TRBD1 or TRBD2 (6 bases each). The CDR3 has 16 amino acids. Germline CDR1 reads MGHRA; CDR2 reads YSYEKL. V lost 4 bases and J 1 base, leaving 13 bases between the germline ends. The CDR3 sequence is CASSPSGAGNTGELFF. The CDR3 DNA sequence: TGCGCCAGCAGCCCATCGGGGGCCGGGAACACCGGGGAGCTGTTTTTT.

The V and J genes are TRBV7-6 and TRBJ1-1, with a possible D match to TRBD1 (5 bases). CDR3 length: 13 amino acids. In germline, CDR1 is SGHVS, CDR2 FNYEAQ. V was cut by 8 bases and J by 5 bases, with 15 bases left in between. The CDR3 loop reads CASGSHPGTEAFF. In nucleotides, the CDR3 is TGTGCCAGCGGTAGTCACCCAGGGACTGAAGCTTTCTTT. Filled out from reference TRBV7-6 and TRBJ1-1, the complete variable domain reads GAGVSQSPRYKVTKRGQDVALRCDPISGHVSLYWYRQALGQGPEFLTYFNYEAQQDKSGLPNDRFSAERPEGSISTLTIQRTEQRDSAMYRCASGSHPGTEAFFGQGTRLTVV.

This sequence joins TRBV2 and TRBJ2-2, with TRBD1 matching 10 bases. There are 15 residues in the CDR3. J lost 6 bases, V lost 4 bases, and 5 bases had no gene match. Germline lookup yields CDR1 SNHLY and CDR2 FYNNEI. The CDR3 loop is CASSVGQGIAGELFF. CDR3 nucleotides: TGTGCCAGCAGTGTGGGACAGGGGATCGCCGGGGAGCTGTTTTTT.

The chain uses TRBV5-4 and TRBJ2-5; D may be TRBD2 (8 bases). The CDR3 runs to 16 residues. V lost 4 bases to trimming and J lost 2 bases, with 18 bases between them. Germline CDR1 SGHNT, CDR2 YYREEE (reference sequence). For the CDR3, the DNA is TGTGCCAGCAGCCCGGGGGGGGCGGGACAGCAAGAGACCCAGTACTTC. This encodes CASSPGGAGQQETQYF.

This chain connects TRBV5-1 to TRBJ2-1, with 9 bases identical to TRBD2. The germline CDR1 and CDR2 sequences are SGHRS and YFSETQ. The J segment lost 8 bases and the V segment lost 0 bases, leaving 12 bases of the junction unmatched. This CDR3 region has 17 residues. The CDR3 is CASSLEGVAGGIDEQFF. DNA of the CDR3: TGCGCCAGCAGCTTGGAGGGGGTGGCGGGGGGGATCGATGAGCAGTTCTTC.

V usage is TRBV27 and J usage is TRBJ1-3, with a possible D match to TRBD1 (5 bases). The CDR3 runs 17 residues. Looked up from germline, CDR1 is MNHEY and CDR2 is SMNVEV (reference sequence). V was clipped by 2 bases and J by 3 bases, with 17 bases between them. The chain's CDR3 is CASSLRARGADGNTIYF. The CDR3 coding sequence is TGTGCCAGCAGTTTACGAGCAAGGGGTGCGGATGGAAACACCATATATTTT.

This clone was seen only a few times. The V call is TRBV11-2, the J call TRBJ2-5, with TRBD2 matching over 9 bases. This CDR3 contains 13 residues. Looked up from germline, CDR1 is SGHAT and CDR2 is FQNNGV. V gave up 6 bases and J gave up 3 bases; unmatched junction bases: 2. The CDR3 is CASSSSGEETQYF. CDR3 bases: TGTGCCAGCAGTTCTAGCGGGGAAGAGACCCAGTACTTC.

This chain uses TRBV19 with TRBJ1-1; 7 bases line up with TRBD1. Germline V gene lookup returns CDR1 LNHDA and CDR2 SQIVND (reference sequence). J lost 7 bases, V lost 5 bases, and 16 bases had no gene match. CDR3 length: 16 residues. The DNA of the CDR3 is TGTGCCAGTAGTGAGACAGGGAGGCGACGGGTGAGTGAAGCTTTCTTT. It specifies CASSETGRRRVSEAFF.

J is TRBJ1-5 and V is TRBV19; D unresolved. CDR3 length: 14 residues. Germline values: CDR1 LNHDA, CDR2 SQIVND (reference sequence). Trimming left V 0 bases short and J 9 bases short, with 12 bases between. The CDR3 nucleotides are TGTGCCAGTAGTATAGACAGAGCCCTCAGGCCCCAGCATTTT. It encodes CASSIDRALRPQHF.

Points on this clone: Compared with germline, one end of the junction differs, possibly owing to a read error. This chain connects TRBV19 to TRBJ1-4; TRBD1 matches at 7 bases. The V gene's germline CDR1 is LNHDA and CDR2 SQIVND (reference sequence). There are 15 residues in the CDR3. This CDR3 reads CASSIRDSTTEKLFF. In nucleotides, the CDR3 is TGTGCCAGTAGTATCCGGGACAGTACTACTGAAAAACTGTTTTTT.

The count of this clone is one. This chain uses TRBV29-1 with TRBJ1-2; no definite D call. CDR1 and CDR2 (germline): SQVTM, ANQGSEA. The CDR3 has 12 amino acids. V dropped 4 bases and J dropped 8 bases, with 14 bases sitting between them. The CDR3 loop is CSVVEGIRGYTF. Written as DNA, the CDR3 is TGCAGCGTTGTTGAGGGAATCCGGGGCTACACCTTC.